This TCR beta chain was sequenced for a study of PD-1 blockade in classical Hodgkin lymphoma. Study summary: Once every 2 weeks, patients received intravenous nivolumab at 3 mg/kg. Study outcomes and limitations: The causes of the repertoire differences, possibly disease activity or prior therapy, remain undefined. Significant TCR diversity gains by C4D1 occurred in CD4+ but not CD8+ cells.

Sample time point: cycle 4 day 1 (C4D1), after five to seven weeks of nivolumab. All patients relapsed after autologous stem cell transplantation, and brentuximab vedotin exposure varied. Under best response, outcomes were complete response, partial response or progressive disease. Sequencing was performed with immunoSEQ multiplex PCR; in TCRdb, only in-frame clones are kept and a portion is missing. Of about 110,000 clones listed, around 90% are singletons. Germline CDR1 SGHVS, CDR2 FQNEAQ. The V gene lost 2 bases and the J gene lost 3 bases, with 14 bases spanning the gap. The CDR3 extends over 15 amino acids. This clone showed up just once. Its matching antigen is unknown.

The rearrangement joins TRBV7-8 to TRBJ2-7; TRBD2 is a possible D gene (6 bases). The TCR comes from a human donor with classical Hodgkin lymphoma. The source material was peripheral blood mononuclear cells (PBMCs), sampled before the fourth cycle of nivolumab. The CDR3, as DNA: TGTGCCAGCAGCTTATTGACCGGGAGCGACTACGAGCAGTACTTC. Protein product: CASSLLTGSDYEQYF.